The 22 T cell receptor beta chains given below trace back to one sample, sequenced in a study of blood T cells in healthy people across ages. Then a second PCR, running roughly 7 to 11 cycles, was carried out with a sample-barcoded 5' primer and a J-beta primer mix. TCRdb used MiXCR to reprocess the 5' RACE reads, holding one entry per CDR3 protein. Here the sample spans 550,000 to 600,000 distinct CDR3 sequences, 27% being singletons. Sequencing was done on a sample of blood. Receptors were obtained from a woman between 65 and 79 years old in good health.

This clonotype has a single count. The rearrangement links TRBV7-3 to TRBJ2-1, with unresolved D. The CDR3 extends over 14 amino acids. Germline V gene lookup returns CDR1 SGHTA and CDR2 FQGTGA. Deletions cut 0 bases from V and 5 bases from J, with 8 bases between. CDR3 sequence: CASSLTGNNNEQFF. CDR3 coding DNA: TGTGCCAGCAGCTTAACAGGGAACAACAATGAGCAGTTCTTC.

Worth noting for this clonotype: The CDR3 does not end in the conserved phenylalanine or tryptophan, so this is likely a read error. The gene calls are TRBV29-1 and TRBJ1-1, with unresolved D. V lost 4 bases, J lost 4 bases, and 10 bases lay in between. Germline V lookup: CDR1 SQVTM, CDR2 ANQGSEA. The CDR3 is made up of 12 amino acids. The CDR3 DNA follows: TGCAGCGTTGGTTCCGGGAGCACTGAAGCTTTCTCT. It specifies CSVGSGSTEAFS.

This clonotype was found a few times. The J gene is TRBJ1-2, the V gene TRBV27; the D is unclear. V gave up 4 bases and J gave up 3 bases, with 18 bases separating them. This CDR3 contains 16 residues. Per the germline V gene, CDR1 is MNHEY and CDR2 is SMNVEV (reference sequence). CDR3 sequence: CASSSSPLRRDYGYTF. The CDR3 DNA is TGTGCCAGCAGTTCTTCCCCTCTAAGGAGGGACTATGGCTACACCTTC.

On this clonotype: Relative to the germline gene, one junction end is altered; a read error may explain this. The chain couples TRBV24-1 to TRBJ1-5; D is uncertain. This CDR3 is 14 amino acids long. From germline, CDR1 is KGHDR and CDR2 SFDVKD. The CDR3 sequence is CATSDIGSNPPQHF. DNA for the CDR3: TGTGCCACCAGTGATATCGGGAGCAATCCGCCCCAGCATTTT.

This rearrangement joins TRBV20-1 to TRBJ2-5; possible D gene TRBD2, 6 bases. V was cut by 3 bases and J by 10 bases, with 12 bases left in between. Germline CDR1 and CDR2: DFQATT and SNEGSKA (reference sequence). CDR3 length: 11 residues. CDR3 amino acids: CSARGGRGQYF. The CDR3 nucleotides read TGCAGTGCTAGGGGGGGTAGGGGCCAGTACTTC.

This clonotype was seen a handful of times. The V and J genes are TRBV7-2 and TRBJ2-7; 8 nucleotides line up with TRBD1. Germline CDR1 reads SGHTA; CDR2 reads FQGNSA. This CDR3 has 17 residues. V gave up 5 bases and J gave up 2 bases; unmatched junction bases: 14. In DNA form, the CDR3 reads TGTGCCAGCAGCCTCGCCGGACAGGGAAGTAGGGCCTACGAGCAGTACTTC. It translates to CASSLAGQGSRAYEQYF.

V is TRBV5-1 and J is TRBJ2-5, with TRBD1 matching over 7 bases. The CDR3 totals 18 residues. Per the germline V gene, CDR1 is SGHRS and CDR2 is YFSETQ. V was clipped by 4 bases and J by 2 bases; unmatched bases: 17. The CDR3 sequence is CASSPTTPGQISQETQYF. CDR3 nucleotides: TGCGCCAGCAGCCCTACAACCCCGGGACAGATAAGTCAAGAGACCCAGTACTTC.

The CDR3: CSVEDRDDGYTF. CDR3 in DNA: TGCAGCGTTGAAGATCGGGACGATGGCTACACCTTC. This chain uses TRBV29-1 with TRBJ1-2; a weak D match, TRBD1 (5 bases). The CDR3 has 12 residues. Trimming stripped 0 bases from V and 6 bases from J, with 8 bases between. The germline CDR1 and CDR2 sequences are SQVTM and ANQGSEA. Complete variable domain (other parts from reference TRBV29-1 and TRBJ1-2): SAVISQKPSRDICQRGTSLTIQCQVDSQVTMMFWYRQQPGQSLTLIATANQGSEATYESGFVIDKFPISRPNLTFSTLTVSNMSPEDSSIYLCSVEDRDDGYTFGSGTRLTVV.

The chain is built from TRBV15 and TRBJ1-5; D unclear. The germline V gene encodes CDR1 LNHNV and CDR2 YYDKDF (reference sequence). This CDR3 has 12 amino acids. V was pared by 8 bases and J by 11 bases, with 16 bases between. The CDR3 DNA reads as TGTGCCACCTCCTCGCGGCTCAACGCCCAGCATTTT. This codes for CATSSRLNAQHF.

This clonotype was recorded only once. This chain uses TRBV7-8 with TRBJ2-5, with 15 bases fitting TRBD2. With V trimmed by 4 bases and J by 4 bases, 7 bases remained unmatched. Germline assignment: CDR1 SGHVS and CDR2 FQNEAQ. The CDR3 loop spans 17 amino acids. The CDR3 DNA follows: TGTGCCAGCAGCTCGCGGACTAGCGGGAGGGTGATAGAGACCCAGTACTTC. This sequence encodes CASSSRTSGRVIETQYF.

V is TRBV20-1 and J is TRBJ2-1, with unresolved D. The germline CDR1 and CDR2 sequences are DFQATT and SNEGSKA (reference sequence). CDR3 length equals 15 residues. V dropped 2 bases and J dropped 3 bases, with 14 bases sitting between them. In DNA, the CDR3 is TGCAGTGCTAGATCCCCGTGGCCCTACTACAATGAGCAGTTCTTC. Translating it yields CSARSPWPYYNEQFF.

The table lists this clonotype with a few counts. CDR3 in amino acids: CASSDFGQVAFF. CDR3 DNA: TGTGCCAGCAGTGATTTTGGACAGGTAGCTTTCTTT. The V gene is TRBV25-1, the J gene TRBJ1-1, with 7 bases fitting TRBD1. V lost 3 bases, J lost 10 bases, and 5 bases stayed unmatched. Germline CDR1 reads MGHDK; CDR2 reads SYGVNS. This CDR3 region has 12 residues.

This clonotype was seen a few times. This chain connects TRBV4-3 to TRBJ1-1, with no clear D. V was pared by 1 base and J by 0 bases, with 9 bases between. The germline CDR1 and CDR2 sequences are LGHNA and YSLEER. CDR3 size: 15 residues. The CDR3 region has the DNA TGCGCCAGCAGCCAAGTTGCAGCCATGAACACTGAAGCTTTCTTT. Residues: CASSQVAAMNTEAFF.

This chain connects TRBV5-1 to TRBJ2-3, with D perhaps matching TRBD2 (5 bases). CDR3 length equals 15 residues. CDR1 is SGHRS and CDR2 is YFSETQ in the germline V gene. V was pared by 4 bases and J by 5 bases, with 17 bases between. The CDR3 DNA follows: TGCGCCAGCAGCCCATCCCCGGGGAATCTAGATACGCAGTATTTT. It codes for CASSPSPGNLDTQYF.

DNA for the CDR3: TGTGCCAGCAGCGCCAGACTAGCGGGGGGATCAGATACGCAGTATTTT. It encodes CASSARLAGGSDTQYF. J is TRBJ2-3 and V is TRBV11-1; 13 positions agree with TRBD2. J gave up 4 bases and V 5 bases, and 6 bases lay outside the gene matches. Germline CDR1 and CDR2: SGHAT and FQDESV (reference sequence). CDR3 length equals 16 residues.

This clonotype was counted only a few times. The chain recombines TRBV5-8 with TRBJ1-2, with no clear D. Trimming pared 7 bases from V and 7 bases from J, leaving 14 bases between. Germline values: CDR1 SGHTS, CDR2 YDEGEE. The CDR3 has 12 amino acids. CDR3 amino acids: CASSSRKRGYTF. In DNA, the CDR3 is TGTGCCAGCTCTTCTCGGAAACGTGGCTACACCTTC.

The table lists this clonotype with a few counts. This chain links TRBV25-1 with TRBJ1-3, with D possibly TRBD1 on 6 matching bases. The CDR3 runs 16 residues. Trimming pared 3 bases from V and 0 bases from J, leaving 12 bases between. The germline CDR1 and CDR2 sequences are MGHDK and SYGVNS. The CDR3, as DNA: TGTGCCAGCAGTGATCCGGGACACCTCTCTGGAAACACCATATATTTT. Its translation: CASSDPGHLSGNTIYF. The entire variable domain, with the rest obtained from reference TRBV25-1 and TRBJ1-3, is as follows: EADIYQTPRYLVIGTGKKITLECSQTMGHDKMYWYQQDPGMELHLIHYSYGVNSTEKGDLSSESTVSRIRTEHFPLTLESARPSHTSQYLCASSDPGHLSGNTIYFGEGSWLTVV.

This clonotype has just a few counts. This chain joins TRBV7-2 and TRBJ2-1, with D hard to call. Trimming shortened V by 1 base and J by 0 bases, and 7 bases separated the two germline ends. This CDR3 comprises 15 residues. Germline CDR1 is SGHTA and CDR2 is FQGNSA. CDR3 protein: CASSLDPNSYNEQFF. Here the CDR3 DNA reads TGTGCCAGCAGCTTAGATCCGAACTCCTACAATGAGCAGTTCTTC.

This sequence joins TRBV7-8 and TRBJ1-1; TRBD1 is a possible D gene (6 bases). The CDR3 has 16 residues. V lost 5 bases and J 1 base, leaving 17 bases between the germline ends. Germline V lookup: CDR1 SGHVS, CDR2 FQNEAQ. CDR3 residues: CASSKAPDRPNTEAFF. CDR3 DNA: TGTGCCAGCAGCAAGGCACCCGACAGGCCGAACACTGAAGCTTTCTTT.

The chain has TRBV10-3 and TRBJ1-1; D call uncertain. The length of the CDR3 is 14 residues. The ends were cut back, 0 bases at V and 1 base at J, with 6 bases in the middle. In germline, CDR1 is ENHRY, CDR2 SYGVKD. CDR3 sequence reads: CAISESLANTEAFF. DNA for the CDR3: TGTGCCATCAGTGAGTCGTTGGCGAACACTGAAGCTTTCTTT.

V usage is TRBV7-2 and J usage is TRBJ2-7; D might be TRBD1 (6 bases). V was trimmed by 2 bases and J by 4 bases, leaving 12 bases between them. Germline V gene sequence: CDR1 SGHTA, CDR2 FQGNSA. The CDR3 is 14 amino acids. The CDR3 loop reads CASSLKTGRYEQYF. The CDR3 nucleotides are TGTGCCAGCAGCTTAAAAACAGGGCGATACGAGCAGTACTTC.

The chain recombines TRBV20-1 with TRBJ2-7, with 9 bases lining up with TRBD2. Per germline, CDR1 DFQATT and CDR2 SNEGSKA (reference sequence). The CDR3 loop spans 14 amino acids. J gave up 4 bases and V 6 bases, and 10 bases lay outside the gene matches. The chain's CDR3 is CSAPLRGLAYEQYF. The DNA of the CDR3 is TGCAGTGCCCCACTTAGGGGACTAGCTTACGAGCAGTACTTC.